Given below is one T cell receptor (beta chain) in context. This CDR3 is 16 amino acids long. The V gene end was trimmed by 8 bases and the J gene end by 2 bases; junction bases not matched to a gene: 13. From germline, CDR1 is ENHRY and CDR2 SYGVKD. Using immunoSEQ multiplex PCR, the repertoire was profiled, and TCRdb retains in-frame clones only, with some absent. The table records fewer than 700,000 clones, more than 75% of them present only once. The entry originates in a study of shared T cell receptors in the human thymus. This same sample was also part of a study on human thymus T cells. As reported in that work: Serving as donors were healthy Finnish infants, each of whom was having open corrective surgery for congenital heart defects.

The chain couples TRBV10-3 to TRBJ2-3, with 7 bases identical to TRBD2. Sequenced sample: thymocytes. The clonotype comes from a boy younger than two with a congenital heart defect. DNA of the CDR3: TGTGCCATCGGGGAGGGAGAGGGTCAGGTCACAGATACGCAGTATTTT. This codes for CAIGEGEGQVTDTQYF.